Listed below are T cell receptor beta chains from one sample, sequenced in a study of blood T cells in healthy people across ages. TCRdb re-called the 5' RACE reads with MiXCR, one entry per CDR3 protein. Among approximately 770,000 distinct CDR3 sequences, roughly 64% were seen once, and the ten largest hold approximately 21%. Sequencing was carried out using blood. These receptor sequences come from a man between 25 and 39 years old in good health. The CDR3 runs from the conserved cysteine through the conserved F or W. D genes are given only for firm matches. Rows may omit the clone size; those that give it use once, few, many or a size class.

cdr3_aa: CASSLRSLRESAYEQYF; cdr3_nt: TGTGCCAGCAGCTTAAGGTCCCTCAGGGAATCTGCCTACGAGCAGTACTTC; j_call: TRBJ2-7; v_call: TRBV7-9; d_call: NA; clone_size: few
cdr3_aa: CASSRRQGRKFF; cdr3_nt: TGTGCCAGCAGCAGGCGACAGGGGAGGAAGTTCTTC; j_call: TRBJ2-1; v_call: TRBV3-1; d_call: TRBD1; clone_size: NA
cdr3_aa: CSVEGFRTYNEQFF; cdr3_nt: TGCAGCGTTGAAGGTTTCCGGACCTACAATGAGCAGTTCTTC; j_call: TRBJ2-1; v_call: TRBV29-1; d_call: NA; clone_size: NA
cdr3_aa: CASKEELADQETQYF; cdr3_nt: TGTGCCAGCAAGGAGGAACTAGCGGACCAAGAGACCCAGTACTTC; j_call: TRBJ2-5; v_call: TRBV27; d_call: TRBD2; clone_size: NA
cdr3_aa: CSVRDSRVNTEAFF; cdr3_nt: TGCAGCGTTCGGGATTCTAGGGTGAACACTGAAGCTTTCTTT; j_call: TRBJ1-1; v_call: TRBV29-1; d_call: NA; clone_size: few
cdr3_aa: CSASGSYTDTQYF; cdr3_nt: TGCAGTGCTAGCGGGAGTTACACAGATACGCAGTATTTT; j_call: TRBJ2-3; v_call: TRBV20-1; d_call: NA; clone_size: NA
cdr3_aa: CSASWTSRPGEQYF; cdr3_nt: TGCAGTGCTAGTTGGACTAGTCGGCCCGGGGAGCAGTATTTT; j_call: TRBJ2-3; v_call: TRBV20-1; d_call: TRBD2; clone_size: NA
cdr3_aa: CASSVSGGSATGEQFF; cdr3_nt: TGTGCCAGCAGCGTAAGCGGCGGGAGCGCGACGGGCGAGCAGTTCTTC; j_call: TRBJ2-1; v_call: TRBV9; d_call: TRBD2; clone_size: NA
cdr3_aa: CASSSAGTGEGGYTF; cdr3_nt: TGTGCCAGCAGTTCGGCCGGGACAGGGGAAGGCGGCTACACCTTC; j_call: TRBJ1-2; v_call: TRBV27; d_call: TRBD1; clone_size: once
cdr3_aa: CASSSSAVTVTLNQFF; cdr3_nt: TGTGCCAGCAGCTCCTCCGCCGTGACAGTCACCCTAAACCAGTTCTTC; j_call: TRBJ2-1; v_call: TRBV7-2; d_call: NA; clone_size: few
cdr3_aa: CASSDSGQSGVHGYTF; cdr3_nt: TGTGCCAGCAGTGACTCCGGACAGTCTGGAGTCCATGGCTACACCTTC; j_call: TRBJ1-2; v_call: TRBV6-4; d_call: NA; clone_size: NA
cdr3_aa: CSARDRQIARYSEQFF; cdr3_nt: TGCAGTGCTAGAGATCGACAGATCGCGAGGTATAGTGAGCAGTTCTTC; j_call: TRBJ2-1; v_call: TRBV20-1; d_call: NA; clone_size: few
cdr3_aa: CASSQAGDTEAFF; cdr3_nt: TGTGCCAGCAGCCAAGCAGGGGATACTGAAGCTTTCTTT; j_call: TRBJ1-1; v_call: TRBV3-1; d_call: NA; clone_size: NA
cdr3_aa: CASSFFPGASSYEQYF; cdr3_nt: TGTGCCAGCAGTTTCTTTCCAGGGGCAAGCTCCTACGAGCAGTACTTC; j_call: TRBJ2-7; v_call: TRBV6-2/TRBV6-3; d_call: NA; clone_size: once
cdr3_aa: CSVEQGRDSEQFF; cdr3_nt: TGCAGCGTTGAACAGGGGAGGGATAGTGAGCAGTTCTTC; j_call: TRBJ2-1; v_call: TRBV29-1; d_call: NA; clone_size: NA
cdr3_aa: CASSLGSGQGFHEQYF; cdr3_nt: TGCGCCAGCAGCTTGGGATCGGGACAGGGTTTCCACGAGCAGTACTTC; j_call: TRBJ2-7; v_call: TRBV5-1; d_call: TRBD1; clone_size: NA
cdr3_aa: CASSVDPSVDGEQFF; cdr3_nt: TGTGCCAGCAGCGTAGACCCCAGTGTAGATGGTGAGCAGTTCTTC; j_call: TRBJ2-1; v_call: TRBV9; d_call: NA; clone_size: NA
cdr3_aa: CASSQGPGEAYGYTF; cdr3_nt: TGTGCCAGCAGCCAAGGTCCAGGGGAGGCCTATGGCTACACCTTC; j_call: TRBJ1-2; v_call: TRBV4-2; d_call: NA; clone_size: NA
cdr3_aa: CASSFSRDTQYF; cdr3_nt: TGTGCCAGCAGTTTCTCGAGGGATACGCAGTATTTT; j_call: TRBJ2-3; v_call: TRBV7-8; d_call: NA; clone_size: NA
cdr3_aa: CAISESWGTNSPLHF; cdr3_nt: TGTGCCATCAGTGAGTCTTGGGGGACTAATTCACCCCTCCACTTT; j_call: TRBJ1-6; v_call: TRBV10-3; d_call: NA; clone_size: NA
cdr3_aa: CASRQSSGALETQYF; cdr3_nt: TGTGCCAGCAGACAAAGTAGTGGCGCATTGGAGACCCAGTACTTC; j_call: TRBJ2-5; v_call: TRBV3-1; d_call: NA; clone_size: few
cdr3_aa: CASSPSSQGQGYTF; cdr3_nt: TGCGCCAGCAGCCCGAGCAGCCAGGGGCAGGGCTACACCTTC; j_call: TRBJ1-2; v_call: TRBV5-1; d_call: NA; clone_size: NA
cdr3_aa: CASSWDRGQTQYF; cdr3_nt: TGTGCCAGCAGCTGGGACAGGGGGCAGACCCAGTACTTC; j_call: TRBJ2-5; v_call: TRBV12-3/TRBV12-4; d_call: TRBD1; clone_size: NA
cdr3_aa: CAAAWGYNEQFF; cdr3_nt: TGTGCGGCCGCTTGGGGCTACAATGAGCAGTTCTTC; j_call: TRBJ2-1; v_call: TRBV6-1; d_call: NA; clone_size: few
cdr3_aa: CASSEAGTAYGYTF; cdr3_nt: TGTGCCAGCAGTGAAGCGGGGACGGCCTATGGCTACACCTTC; j_call: TRBJ1-2; v_call: TRBV2; d_call: NA; clone_size: NA
cdr3_aa: CSVEATGGGEQYF; cdr3_nt: TGCAGCGTTGAAGCCACCGGAGGGGGCGAGCAGTACTTC; j_call: TRBJ2-7; v_call: TRBV29-1; d_call: NA; clone_size: NA
cdr3_aa: CSAHTGETQYF; cdr3_nt: TGCAGCGCCCATACAGGGGAGACCCAGTACTTC; j_call: TRBJ2-5; v_call: TRBV29-1; d_call: NA; clone_size: few
cdr3_aa: CATSRGLQGPTGELFF; cdr3_nt: TGTGCCACCAGCAGAGGTTTACAGGGGCCCACCGGGGAGCTGTTTTTT; j_call: TRBJ2-2; v_call: TRBV15; d_call: TRBD1; clone_size: NA
cdr3_aa: CASSLMGTGQETQYF; cdr3_nt: TGTGCCAGCAGTTTAATGGGGACAGGGCAAGAGACCCAGTACTTC; j_call: TRBJ2-5; v_call: TRBV28; d_call: TRBD1; clone_size: NA
cdr3_aa: CASSPAPARADGHTF; cdr3_nt: TGTGCCAGCTCACCAGCCCCCGCCAGGGCTGATGGCCACACCTTC; j_call: TRBJ1-2; v_call: TRBV18; d_call: NA; clone_size: NA
cdr3_aa: CASGQGLLGEQFF; cdr3_nt: TGTGCCAGTGGACAGGGGCTGTTGGGTGAGCAGTTCTTC; j_call: TRBJ2-1; v_call: TRBV4-2; d_call: TRBD1; clone_size: NA
cdr3_aa: CASSFSRDSNQPQHF; cdr3_nt: TGTGCCAGCAGTTTCTCGCGGGATAGCAATCAGCCCCAGCATTTT; j_call: TRBJ1-5; v_call: TRBV12-3/TRBV12-4; d_call: NA; clone_size: NA
cdr3_aa: CASTSIGVQEQFF; cdr3_nt: TGTGCCAGCACTTCCATTGGGGTACAGGAGCAGTTCTTC; j_call: TRBJ2-1; v_call: TRBV27; d_call: NA; clone_size: NA
cdr3_aa: CASSPQVLASGSYEQYF; cdr3_nt: TGTGCCAGCAGCCCTCAGGTATTGGCTAGCGGAAGCTACGAGCAGTACTTC; j_call: TRBJ2-7; v_call: TRBV7-9; d_call: TRBD2; clone_size: NA
cdr3_aa: CASTTSFMGLNEQFF; cdr3_nt: TGTGCCAGCACCACTTCTTTTATGGGCCTAAATGAGCAGTTCTTC; j_call: TRBJ2-1; v_call: TRBV6-5; d_call: NA; clone_size: few
cdr3_aa: CASRGGGLIGEAFF; cdr3_nt: TGTGCCAGCAGGGGCGGGGGGTTGATCGGTGAAGCTTTCTTT; j_call: TRBJ1-1; v_call: TRBV25-1; d_call: NA; clone_size: NA
cdr3_aa: CASSPGSEETQYF; cdr3_nt: TGTGCCAGCAGCCCAGGGTCCGAAGAGACCCAGTACTTC; j_call: TRBJ2-5; v_call: TRBV7-8; d_call: NA; clone_size: few
cdr3_aa: CASSQVGLYTQYF; cdr3_nt: TGCGCCAGCAGCCAAGTGGGACTTTATACGCAGTATTTT; j_call: TRBJ2-3; v_call: TRBV4-1; d_call: NA; clone_size: few
cdr3_aa: CATSIGRDTDTQYF; cdr3_nt: TGTGCCACCAGCATCGGGAGGGATACAGATACGCAGTATTTT; j_call: TRBJ2-3; v_call: TRBV15; d_call: TRBD2; clone_size: many
cdr3_aa: CSALRVAAGGYTF; cdr3_nt: TGCAGTGCTCTGAGGGTTGCGGCGGGTGGCTACACCTTC; j_call: TRBJ1-2; v_call: TRBV20-1; d_call: NA; clone_size: NA
cdr3_aa: CASRSPGLDNGQFF; cdr3_nt: TGTGCCAGCAGGTCTCCGGGACTAGACAATGGGCAGTTCTTC; j_call: TRBJ2-1; v_call: TRBV7-2; d_call: TRBD2; clone_size: NA
cdr3_aa: CSASSRDRVGQPQHF; cdr3_nt: TGCAGTGCTTCGTCCCGGGACAGGGTAGGACAGCCCCAGCATTTT; j_call: TRBJ1-5; v_call: TRBV20-1; d_call: TRBD1; clone_size: few
cdr3_aa: CASSIRDRDIYEQYF; cdr3_nt: TGTGCCAGCAGTATCCGGGACAGGGACATATACGAGCAGTACTTC; j_call: TRBJ2-7; v_call: TRBV2; d_call: TRBD1; clone_size: NA
cdr3_aa: CASSYSGGNEKLFF; cdr3_nt: TGCGCCAGCAGCTACTCTGGCGGGAATGAAAAACTGTTTTTT; j_call: TRBJ1-4; v_call: TRBV5-1; d_call: NA; clone_size: NA
cdr3_aa: CASIDPAQGYPGGYTF; cdr3_nt: TGTGCCAGCATCGACCCCGCCCAGGGGTACCCCGGTGGCTACACCTTC; j_call: TRBJ1-2; v_call: TRBV6-6; d_call: NA; clone_size: NA
cdr3_aa: CASSLGQRNTF; cdr3_nt: TGTGCCAGCAGCTTGGGACAGAGGAACACCTTC; j_call: TRBJ1-2; v_call: TRBV7-9; d_call: TRBD1; clone_size: NA
cdr3_aa: CASSLMGDEQFF; cdr3_nt: TGCGCCAGCAGCTTGATGGGGGATGAGCAGTTCTTC; j_call: TRBJ2-1; v_call: TRBV5-1; d_call: NA; clone_size: once
cdr3_aa: CASSPESRGFRNQPQHF; cdr3_nt: TGTGCCAGCAGCCCTGAATCTCGGGGCTTTCGGAATCAGCCCCAGCATTTT; j_call: TRBJ1-5; v_call: TRBV27; d_call: NA; clone_size: NA
cdr3_aa: CSAGGDSGSPLHF; cdr3_nt: TGCAGTGCTGGGGGGGATTCCGGGTCACCCCTCCACTTT; j_call: TRBJ1-6; v_call: TRBV20-1; d_call: NA; clone_size: few
cdr3_aa: CSVVLGTDTQYF; cdr3_nt: TGCAGCGTTGTACTGGGGACAGATACGCAGTATTTT; j_call: TRBJ2-3; v_call: TRBV29-1; d_call: NA; clone_size: NA